This is a list of T cell receptor beta chains from one sample in a study of T-cell memory formation after mild COVID-19. A single record per CDR3 protein comes from TCRdb applying MiXCR to the 5' RACE reads. The profile shows approximately 150,000 distinct CDR3 sequences, around 13% of them singletons. Sequencing used PBMCs or a T cell subset sorted from them (not recorded which). The receptor source for this set is a man aged 18 to 29 who had mild COVID-19 (a few samples of this study predate the infection). Cell type and time point are not known. Each CDR3 is given with its conserved first and last residue. The D gene is left open where the match is weak.

V,J,D,CDR3
TRBV7-2,TRBJ1-4,-,CASSLAGTNEKLFF
TRBV7-2,TRBJ2-1,TRBD2,CASSYYTGTSNEQFF
TRBV7-2,TRBJ1-5,-,CASSLDGTVYPQHF
TRBV28,TRBJ2-6,-,CASSSPPASGANVLTF
TRBV6-5,TRBJ1-5,-,CASSQGRNQPQHF
TRBV7-2,TRBJ1-2,-,CASSLQDRYYGYTF
TRBV9,TRBJ1-5,-,CASSVGTANQPQHF
TRBV20-1,TRBJ2-5,-,CSADGGRIETQYF
TRBV5-1,TRBJ1-2,TRBD1,CASSTTGTGGGHYGYTF
TRBV12-3/TRBV12-4,TRBJ2-3,TRBD1,CASPSRGRRNTQYF
TRBV5-1,TRBJ2-2,-,CASTSGPGANTGELFF
TRBV11-1,TRBJ2-1,-,CASSLEGGGYRLSSYNEQFF
TRBV5-1,TRBJ2-2,-,CASSLTGTRRAGELFF
TRBV12-3/TRBV12-4,TRBJ1-5,-,CASNSAGGVQPQHF
TRBV6-5,TRBJ1-6,TRBD1,CASSRPGQINSPLHF
TRBV10-3,TRBJ1-2,TRBD1,CAIRETGVNYGYTF
TRBV12-3/TRBV12-4,TRBJ1-3,-,CASSLLAGSGNTIYF
TRBV7-9,TRBJ2-2,TRBD2,CASSPQPSGGIGELFF
TRBV20-1,TRBJ1-4,-,CSARSGGQEKLFF
TRBV6-1,TRBJ2-3,-,CASSELSLADTQYF
TRBV5-1,TRBJ2-3,-,CASSSLTSGGDTQYF
TRBV6-5,TRBJ2-5,TRBD2,CASSSEVGSGKETQYF
TRBV7-9,TRBJ1-2,-,CASSFWAVDYGYTF
TRBV9,TRBJ2-1,TRBD2,CASSVPSGVLTSSYNEQFF
TRBV18,TRBJ2-7,-,CASSSRDIFPYEQYF
TRBV7-8,TRBJ1-5,TRBD1,CASSPGTDQPQHF
TRBV7-8,TRBJ2-2,-,CASSLVGPGELFF
TRBV7-2,TRBJ2-5,TRBD1,CASSFGQGRETQYF
TRBV30,TRBJ1-2,TRBD1,CAWISGTVLVGGYTF
TRBV6-2/TRBV6-3,TRBJ1-4,-,CASSYRGGSPSKLFF
TRBV3-1,TRBJ1-1,-,CASSQVRAEAFF
TRBV10-3,TRBJ2-7,TRBD2,CAIRASGGQGYEQYF
TRBV30,TRBJ1-5,-,CAWSQQGVSQPQHF
TRBV5-1,TRBJ2-4,TRBD1,CASSSPDRVGQYF
TRBV12-3/TRBV12-4,TRBJ2-6,-,CASSPPLGAPGANVLTF
TRBV7-2,TRBJ2-3,-,CASSRKGITDTQYF
TRBV24-1,TRBJ1-2,TRBD1,CATSGRAGTGGYTF
TRBV3-1,TRBJ1-2,-,CASSRLYGYTF
TRBV28,TRBJ2-5,TRBD2,CASSSAALAGDQETQYF
TRBV27,TRBJ2-1,-,CASSLYLARDEQFF
TRBV3-1,TRBJ2-1,TRBD2,CASSHQMGLAGPYEQFF
TRBV21-1,TRBJ1-4,-,CASSKERSNEKLFF
TRBV11-2,TRBJ1-1,-,CASSLGGSAEAFF
TRBV29-1,TRBJ2-3,-,CSARTGLYTDTQYF
TRBV12-3/TRBV12-4,TRBJ1-5,TRBD1,CASSNGQGIGYQPQHF
TRBV20-1,TRBJ1-2,-,CSASAGISYGYTF
TRBV10-2,TRBJ2-6,-,CASTNQLAPANVLTF
TRBV7-7,TRBJ2-3,-,CASTQKAGDTQYF
TRBV20-1,TRBJ2-6,-,CSATVPGANVLTF
TRBV29-1,TRBJ2-1,-,CSVGISDYYNEQFF
TRBV28,TRBJ2-7,-,CASSPPLRRKYF
TRBV6-2/TRBV6-3,TRBJ2-7,-,CASSWDPLSYEQYF
TRBV19,TRBJ2-7,TRBD1,CASSSQGALYEQYF
TRBV6-2/TRBV6-3,TRBJ2-7,-,CASSKEVGSSYEQYF
TRBV7-2,TRBJ2-2,-,CASSTFQRLTGELFF
TRBV7-2,TRBJ1-5,-,CASSPTWVSGQPQHF
TRBV20-1,TRBJ1-2,-,CSVHRDYGYTF
TRBV29-1,TRBJ2-7,-,CSVRGPYEQYF